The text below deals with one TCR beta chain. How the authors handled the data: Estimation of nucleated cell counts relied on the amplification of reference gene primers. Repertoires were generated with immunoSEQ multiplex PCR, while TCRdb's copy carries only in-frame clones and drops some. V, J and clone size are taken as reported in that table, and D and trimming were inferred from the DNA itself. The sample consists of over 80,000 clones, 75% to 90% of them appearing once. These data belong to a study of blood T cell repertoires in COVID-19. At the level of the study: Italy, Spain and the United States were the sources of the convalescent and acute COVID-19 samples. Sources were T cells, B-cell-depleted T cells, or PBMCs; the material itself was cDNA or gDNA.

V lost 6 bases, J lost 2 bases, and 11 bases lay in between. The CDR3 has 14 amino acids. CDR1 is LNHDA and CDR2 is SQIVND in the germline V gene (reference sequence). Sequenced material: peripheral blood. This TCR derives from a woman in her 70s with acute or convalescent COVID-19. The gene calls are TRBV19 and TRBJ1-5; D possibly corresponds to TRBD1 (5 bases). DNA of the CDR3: TGTGCCAGTAGGGCAGGGATGGGCAATCAGCCCCAGCATTTT. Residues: CASRAGMGNQPQHF.